This T cell receptor (beta chain) was found in a study of cytomegalovirus exposure and HLA in healthy donors. On the study more broadly: Of the donors genotyped, several hundred in all, 75% to 90% fell in the Caucasian-associated ancestry cluster.

V dropped 4 bases and J dropped 2; count of bases not matched to a gene: 12. The CDR3 covers 16 residues. Germline V gene lookup returns CDR1 SGHRS and CDR2 YFSETQ. PCR employed 60 Vbeta and 13 Jbeta primers. TCRdb's table, derived via immunoSEQ multiplex PCR, lists solely in-frame clones and lacks some. The sample includes 150,000 to 200,000 clones, roughly 80% seen only once; the top ten take 1.3%. Regarding the study as a whole: Among the sequence variants, a highly shared cluster was likely an artifact of sequencing. Equally common other TCR beta chains were less clonally expanded than HLA-associated ones, a later analysis found.

Concerning this clone: What it recognizes is unknown.

The source is a man aged 45-65 years in good health and CMV-seropositive. The chain couples TRBV5-1 to TRBJ2-7; 7 bases match TRBD1. What was sequenced was PBMCs. The CDR3, as DNA: TGCGCCAGCAGCGCCACCCAAGACAGGGATCCCTACGAGCAGTACTTC. It specifies CASSATQDRDPYEQYF.